The 28 T cell receptor beta chains reported below all come from one sample, sequenced in a study of beta chain features in type 1 diabetes. General study points: All four CD4+ subsets from Type 1 diabetes patients carried moderately but significantly shorter TCRB CDR3s.

The sequenced template was cDNA made from the entire isolated RNA. Here immunoSEQ multiplex PCR was the method, and the copy in TCRdb shows in-frame clones only, minus some. The data contain more than 120,000 clones, around an eighth of them seen just once; the ten biggest clones take up about 1.3%. Their target antigens are unknown. Material: central memory CD4+ T cells from blood. The receptors were sampled from a man between 18 and 29 years old with type 1 diabetes.

This clone was seen a few times. The rearrangement links TRBV13 to TRBJ2-1; 9 bases fit TRBD2. CDR3 length equals 15 residues. Germline trimming cut 5 bases from V and 4 bases from J; bases unmatched to any gene: 6. The germline CDR1 and CDR2 sequences are PRHDT and FYEKMQ (reference sequence). CDR3 region: CASSPLAGSYNEQFF. CDR3 coding DNA: TGTGCCAGCAGCCCGCTAGCGGGGAGTTACAATGAGCAGTTCTTC.

This chain links TRBV10-3 with TRBJ2-5, with 12 bases matching TRBD2. The CDR3 runs to 16 residues. Germline CDR1 is ENHRY and CDR2 is SYGVKD. V was clipped by 6 bases and J by 2 bases; unmatched bases: 7. CDR3 sequence (DNA): TGTGCCATCAGCCCCGGGACTAGCGGGTTTCAAGAGACCCAGTACTTC. It specifies CAISPGTSGFQETQYF.

The chain uses TRBV19 and TRBJ2-5; 8 bases align to TRBD1. CDR3 length: 15 residues. Germline CDR1 is LNHDA and CDR2 is SQIVND (reference sequence). The J segment lost 4 bases and the V segment lost 3 bases, leaving 7 bases of the junction unmatched. The CDR3 spells CASSMSRGPSETQYF. The CDR3 DNA sequence: TGTGCCAGTAGTATGTCCAGGGGGCCATCAGAGACCCAGTACTTC.

This clone has only a few counts. The V call is TRBV7-2, the J call TRBJ2-1; 7 bases are shared with TRBD2. CDR1 is SGHTA, CDR2 FQGNSA, per germline. The CDR3 is made up of 15 amino acids. J was trimmed by 5 bases and V by 8 bases; bases with no gene match: 12. The CDR3 nucleotides are TGTGCCAGCTGCCGGGAAGCGGGGAGAAACAATGAGCAGTTCTTC. It translates to CASCREAGRNNEQFF.

The J gene is TRBJ2-3, the V gene TRBV13; D gene uncertain. The V end was cut by 1 base, the J end by 2 bases, with 4 bases between. Looked up from germline, CDR1 is PRHDT and CDR2 is FYEKMQ (reference sequence). The CDR3 spans 13 residues. CDR3 protein: CASSLANTDTQYF. The CDR3 nucleotides read TGTGCCAGCAGCTTAGCGAACACAGATACGCAGTATTTT. Using reference TRBV13 and TRBJ2-3 for the parts outside the CDR3, the full variable domain is AAGVIQSPRHLIKEKRETATLKCYPIPRHDTVYWYQQGPGQDPQFLISFYEKMQSDKGSIPDRFSAQQFSDYHSELNMSSLELGDSALYFCASSLANTDTQYFGPGTRLTVL.

This clone has only a few counts. This chain links TRBV10-2 with TRBJ1-1; 9 positions match TRBD1. There are 14 residues in the CDR3. Trimming took 6 bases from V and 5 from J; bases not matched to a gene: 7. Germline assignment: CDR1 WSHSY and CDR2 SAAADI. The CDR3 DNA reads as TGCGCCAGCAGCGTACAGGGGGCTCAAACTGAAGCTTTCTTT. Translation gives CASSVQGAQTEAFF.

This clone came up a few times. This sequence joins TRBV20-1 and TRBJ1-2; D call uncertain. This CDR3 region has 11 residues. V lost 6 bases to trimming and J lost 8 bases, with 13 bases between them. Per the germline V gene, CDR1 is DFQATT and CDR2 is SNEGSKA (reference sequence). The CDR3 protein is CSAILLSGYTF. The DNA for the CDR3 is TGCAGTGCAATCCTCCTTTCGGGCTACACCTTC.

In this sample, this clone turned up a few times. The V and J genes are TRBV11-3 and TRBJ2-7; D not certain. CDR1 SGHNT and CDR2 YENEEA come from the germline V gene. V was trimmed by 0 bases and J by 2 bases, leaving 14 bases between them. The CDR3 covers 16 residues. As DNA, the CDR3 is TGTGCCAGCAGCTTAGATCTGGCCGAGCGCCCCTACGAGCAGTACTTC. Protein product: CASSLDLAERPYEQYF.

This clone was counted a few times. V and J are TRBV2 and TRBJ2-3, with TRBD2 matching 10 bases. V shed 2 bases and J 2 bases; nucleotides not matched to a gene: 4. This CDR3 is built from 16 residues. The germline V gene has CDR1 SNHLY and CDR2 FYNNEI. Here the CDR3 reads CASSEYGTSATDTQYF. The DNA for the CDR3 is TGTGCCAGCAGTGAATACGGGACTAGCGCCACAGATACGCAGTATTTT.

The CDR3 DNA reads as TGTGCCAGCAGTCTTGGTGGGATTTCGACAGATACGCAGTATTTT. Translated, it gives CASSLGGISTDTQYF. This rearrangement joins TRBV6-5 to TRBJ2-3; D call uncertain. CDR1 and CDR2 from the germline V gene are MNHEY and SVGAGI. There are 15 residues in the CDR3. Trimming cost V 5 bases and J 3 bases, with 15 bases left between them.

Notes on this clone: The same CDR3 also results from other DNA sequences found in this sample. The J gene is TRBJ2-5, the V gene TRBV6-5; 7 positions match TRBD1. CDR1 and CDR2 (germline): MNHEY, SVGAGI. V gave up 0 bases and J gave up 1 base; unmatched junction bases: 2. This CDR3 comprises 15 residues. The CDR3 DNA reads TGTGCCAGCAGTTACTCGTCAGGGGGCCAAGAGACCCAGTACTTC. This encodes CASSYSSGGQETQYF.

The V call is TRBV7-9, the J call TRBJ2-2; D not certain. The CDR3 is 14 residues long. The germline gives CDR1 SEHNR, CDR2 FQNEAQ (reference sequence). V was pared by 1 base and J by 5 bases, with 8 bases between. CDR3 sequence: CASSLDWETGELFF. CDR3 nucleotide sequence: TGTGCCAGCAGCTTAGATTGGGAAACCGGGGAGCTGTTTTTT.

This chain uses TRBV30 with TRBJ1-1; D is undetermined. This CDR3 region has 12 residues. Germline V gives CDR1 GTSNPN, CDR2 SVGIG (reference sequence). Deletions cut 4 bases from V and 0 bases from J, with 6 bases between. The CDR3 loop is CAWKWMNTEAFF. In DNA form, the CDR3 reads TGTGCCTGGAAGTGGATGAACACTGAAGCTTTCTTT.

At least ten counts were recorded for this clone. This chain links TRBV9 with TRBJ2-1; D may be TRBD2 (6 bases). Germline V gene lookup returns CDR1 SGDLS and CDR2 YYNGEE. The CDR3 totals 14 residues. The V end lost 0 bases, the J end lost 7 bases, and 11 bases lay between the germline ends. CDR3 protein: CASSVGPEGNEQFF. The CDR3 bases are TGTGCCAGCAGCGTAGGCCCGGAGGGGAATGAGCAGTTCTTC.

This chain joins TRBV5-4 and TRBJ2-2; 7 positions agree with TRBD2. CDR1 SGHNT and CDR2 YYREEE come from the germline V gene (reference sequence). The CDR3 runs to 14 residues. J lost 4 bases, V lost 4 bases, and 4 bases had no gene match. The CDR3 is CASSPREGTGELFF. The CDR3 coding sequence is TGTGCCAGCAGCCCAAGGGAGGGCACCGGGGAGCTGTTTTTT.

This clone was seen only a few times. The same CDR3 arises from other DNA sequences in this sample as well. The rearrangement joins TRBV30 to TRBJ1-1; D remains unclear. This CDR3 comprises 13 residues. Germline V CDR1 and CDR2: GTSNPN, SVGIG (reference sequence). V gave up 2 bases and J gave up 0 bases, with 7 bases separating them. This CDR3 reads CAWSPVVNTEAFF. In DNA, the CDR3 is TGTGCCTGGAGTCCAGTGGTGAACACTGAAGCTTTCTTT.

This clone was recorded a few times. The V call is TRBV5-8, the J call TRBJ2-3; D is uncertain. This CDR3 spans 15 amino acids. V was shortened by 0 bases and J by 5 bases, with 13 bases between the two germline ends. Germline V gene sequence: CDR1 SGHTS, CDR2 YDEGEE. This CDR3 is CASSLGGQLRDTQYF. The CDR3 DNA reads TGTGCCAGCAGCTTGGGGGGTCAGCTCAGAGATACGCAGTATTTT.

This clone was counted between two and nine times. V and J are TRBV10-3 and TRBJ1-1, with D maybe TRBD1 (5 bases). This CDR3 has 13 residues. Germline-derived CDR1 and CDR2 are ENHRY and SYGVKD. Between the trimmed V and J ends, which lost 10 bases and 1 base, there was a span of 13 bases. CDR3 protein: CATSGGANTEAFF. DNA of the CDR3: TGTGCCACCTCGGGGGGTGCGAACACTGAAGCTTTCTTT.

This clone was counted a few times. The chain is built from TRBV30 and TRBJ1-4; D may be TRBD1 (5 bases). Germline V gives CDR1 GTSNPN, CDR2 SVGIG (reference sequence). Deletions cut 6 bases from V and 7 bases from J, with 12 bases between. The CDR3 extends over 12 amino acids. CDR3 in amino acids: CACGGEGEKLFF. CDR3 nucleotide sequence: TGTGCCTGCGGGGGGGAAGGTGAAAAACTGTTTTTT.

The chain has TRBV7-9 and TRBJ1-1; D call uncertain. This CDR3 contains 13 residues. Deletions cut 3 bases from V and 1 base from J, with 6 bases between. Per the germline V gene, CDR1 is SEHNR and CDR2 is FQNEAQ (reference sequence). CDR3 nucleotide sequence: TGTGCCAGCAGCTTGGCCCCGAACACTGAAGCTTTCTTT. Protein product: CASSLAPNTEAFF.

This clone has only one observation. This chain joins TRBV5-1 and TRBJ1-1; the match to TRBD1 covers 7 bases. CDR3 length: 15 amino acids. Germline loops: CDR1 SGHRS, CDR2 YFSETQ. With V trimmed by 0 bases and J by 4 bases, 6 bases remained unmatched. For the CDR3, the DNA is TGCGCCAGCAGCTTGGCCTCTGCAGGGGGCACTGAAGCTTTCTTT. This gives the protein CASSLASAGGTEAFF.

This clone was found a few times. The rearrangement links TRBV7-2 to TRBJ2-1; the D is unclear. Deletions cut 5 bases from V and 9 bases from J, with 20 bases between. The CDR3 consists of 15 residues. Germline CDR1 SGHTA, CDR2 FQGNSA. This CDR3 reads CASSPSVGLSGEQFF. In DNA form, the CDR3 reads TGTGCCAGCAGCCCGTCCGTCGGTCTTTCGGGTGAGCAGTTCTTC.

This clone has more than one count but fewer than ten. This chain links TRBV5-1 with TRBJ1-1; D ambiguous. The CDR3 loop spans 13 amino acids. From germline, CDR1 is SGHRS and CDR2 YFSETQ. Trimming left V 4 bases short and J 3 bases short, with 10 bases between. CDR3 loop: CASSPLTDTEAFF. For the CDR3, the DNA is TGCGCCAGCAGCCCGCTGACGGACACTGAAGCTTTCTTT.

A few counts support this clone. The chain employs TRBV30 and TRBJ1-2, with a tentative D call TRBD1 (6 bases). The CDR3 covers 14 residues. Germline V gene lookup returns CDR1 GTSNPN and CDR2 SVGIG (reference sequence). Trimming stripped 2 bases from V and 4 bases from J, with 14 bases between. The chain's CDR3 is CAWSPTGPIYGYTF. DNA of the CDR3: TGTGCCTGGAGTCCGACAGGCCCAATCTATGGCTACACCTTC. The full variable domain, with the rest looked up from reference TRBV30 and TRBJ1-2, is SQTIHQWPATLVQPVGSPLSLECTVEGTSNPNLYWYRQAAGRGLQLLFYSVGIGQISSEVPQNLSASRPQDRQFILSSKKLLLSDSGFYLCAWSPTGPIYGYTFGSGTRLTVV.

The V call is TRBV9, the J call TRBJ2-2; no clear D gene. CDR3 size: 12 residues. Germline V gene data show CDR1 as SGDLS and CDR2 as YYNGEE. The V end was cut by 5 bases, the J end by 4 bases, with 6 bases between. CDR3 DNA: TGTGCCAGCAGAAGCCTCACCGGGGAGCTGTTTTTT. This encodes CASRSLTGELFF. The complete variable domain, with remaining parts taken from reference TRBV9 and TRBJ2-2, reads DSGVTQTPKHLITATGQRVTLRCSPRSGDLSVYWYQQSLDQGLQFLIQYYNGEERAKGNILERFSAQQFPDLHSELNLSSLELGDSALYFCASRSLTGELFFGEGSRLTVL.

The V gene is TRBV5-1, the J gene TRBJ2-1, with unresolved D. The V end lost 0 bases, the J end lost 4 bases, and 5 bases lay between the germline ends. Germline V gives CDR1 SGHRS, CDR2 YFSETQ. This CDR3 is 13 amino acids long. The CDR3 nucleotides are TGCGCCAGCAGCTTGGACAAGTACAATGAGCAGTTCTTC. This gives the protein CASSLDKYNEQFF.

The CDR3 nucleotides are TGTGCCAGCAGTCGGTCCGGGACAGACCTCTCCGAGCAGTACTTC. As protein: CASSRSGTDLSEQYF. This chain joins TRBV6-4 and TRBJ2-7; 7 positions match TRBD1. The CDR3 spans 15 residues. From germline, CDR1 is MRHNA and CDR2 SNTAGT. The V and J ends lost 5 bases and 6 bases, in that order; junction bases with no gene match: 13.

The table lists this clone with a few counts. V is TRBV14 and J is TRBJ1-2; a weak D match, TRBD1 (5 bases). The CDR3 runs 15 residues. Germline-derived CDR1 and CDR2 are SGHDN and FVKESK. The V end lost 1 base, the J end lost 4 bases, and 13 bases lay between the germline ends. CDR3 sequence (DNA): TGTGCCAGCAGCCAAGTAGCGGCAGGGACCTATGGCTACACCTTC. This gives the protein CASSQVAAGTYGYTF.